This entry concerns a single T cell receptor (beta chain). The antigen remains undetermined. The data were produced by immunoSEQ multiplex PCR, yet TCRdb's version contains in-frame clones alone and is incomplete. The table shows around 180,000 clones, with around 87% occurring only once. This sample is drawn from a study of T cell responses to AZD1222 COVID-19 vaccine. Study conclusions and caveats: Females outnumbered males among donors, who were mostly white British; clonal diversity was possibly underestimated. Breadth and depth of Spike-specific TCRs rose after two AZD1222 doses.

Germline CDR1 is MRHNA and CDR2 is SNTAGT. The CDR3 is made up of 19 amino acids. Trimming removed 4 bases from V and 4 bases from J, with 23 bases in between. The sequences come from peripheral blood, collected on day 0 of MenACWY control vaccination. The clonotype originates from an adult in good health. The J gene is TRBJ1-6, the V gene TRBV6-4; D is unclear. CDR3 sequence reads: CASSGLRGSRSRYNSPLHF. Written as DNA, the CDR3 is TGTGCCAGCAGTGGGCTTCGGGGATCAAGGTCCCGGTATAATTCACCCCTCCACTTT.